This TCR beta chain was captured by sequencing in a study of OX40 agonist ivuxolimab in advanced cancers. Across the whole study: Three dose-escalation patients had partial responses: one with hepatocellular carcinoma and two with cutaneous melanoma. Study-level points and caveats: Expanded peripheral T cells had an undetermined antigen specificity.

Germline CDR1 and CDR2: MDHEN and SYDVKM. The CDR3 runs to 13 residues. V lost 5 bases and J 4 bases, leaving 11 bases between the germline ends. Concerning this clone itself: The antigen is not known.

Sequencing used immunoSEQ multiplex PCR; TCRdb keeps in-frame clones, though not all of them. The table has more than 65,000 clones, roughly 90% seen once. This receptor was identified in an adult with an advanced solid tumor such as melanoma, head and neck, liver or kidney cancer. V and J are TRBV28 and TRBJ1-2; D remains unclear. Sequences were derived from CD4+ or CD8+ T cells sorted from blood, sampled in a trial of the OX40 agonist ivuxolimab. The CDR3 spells CASSLFRGYGYTF. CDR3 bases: TGTGCCAGCAGTCTCTTCCGGGGCTATGGCTACACCTTC.